This T cell receptor beta chain derives from a study of identical twins (dated by TCRdb to the mid-2010s). For the study in its entirety: The study deep-sequenced TCR alpha and beta repertoires from monozygotic twins, unrelated adults of various ages and cord blood to test whether fetal clonotypes persist. To rule out contamination, replicate twin experiments were performed at different times with different library preparation protocols.

The paper's findings and limits, for the study overall: Abundant cord blood beta clonotypes had fewer insertions, young adult naive repertoires showed a similar but weaker trend, and memory repertoires showed no such trend. A weaker excess of twin sharing was found in beta out-of-frame sequences because the signal-to-noise ratio was lowered by fewer shared sequences. Conclusions relied on cross-sectional statistical analysis, since the same donors could not be followed over many years. Compared with coincidental sharing between unrelated individuals, out-of-frame TCR alpha sequences shared between twins showed an excess of sequences with low generation probability. In monozygotic twins, out-of-frame TCR alpha sharing was systematically underestimated by recombination models, although the models agreed with sharing between unrelated individuals. Invariant T cells such as MAIT and iNKT could partly confound zero-insertion analyses, though diverse VJ usage argued against this for most clonotypes.

In the case of this clonotype: The clone's antigen remains unknown. It has no much larger one-base neighbor in the sample; base qualities were not kept.

Every donor was a healthy Caucasian. The twin cohort consisted of three pairs of female monozygotic twins, all aged roughly 18 to 29 years. The RNA used for TCR libraries was isolated from peripheral blood mononuclear cells. Receptor amplification or capture employed 5' RACE. Instrument on record: Illumina HiSeq 2000. Template switching introduced a universal primer binding site; the final cDNA contained a unique molecular identifier, enabling accurate counting of TCR cDNA molecules. First-strand cDNA for TCR alpha and beta chains was synthesized from specific primers in the conserved constant-segment region. To control for contamination, every cDNA library carried two barcodes: a SMART-Mk sample barcode plus Illumina barcodes. Two successive PCR steps introduced TruSeq adapter sequences along with Illumina sample barcodes. The Illumina HiSeq platform was used with custom primers to sequence TCR alpha and beta cDNA libraries. Per the authors' processing: MiGEC processed the raw reads to extract unique molecular identifiers, while MiXCR was used to determine the CDR3 positions. Recombination models were inferred per individual with the repgenHMM and IGoR tools using an EM algorithm. The analysis of shared clonotypes was done with the tcR package in R, with sharing normalized by the product of cloneset sizes. Out-of-frame nonproductive sequences were analyzed to study raw recombination free of thymic and clonal selection effects. The public sequencing data were trimmed at Q25 with fastp and processed into clonotypes with MiXCR by TCRdb, which kept only in-frame beta chains. Each entry merges the rows of one CDR3 protein and shows their most common DNA and genes. TCRdb, not the authors, supplied the V and J calls. In all, the sample holds about 890,000 distinct CDR3 sequences, and about 12% of those were seen once. Clones ranked in the top ten supply around 1.6% of the sample.

The data were also submitted as part of a second study, on yellow fever vaccine responses in identical twins. As described in the second report: According to the authors, in identical twins the way T cells responded to vaccination appeared partly convergent and partly personalized. In identical twins, the study followed T cell clones that responded to the vaccine with precision.

This TCR was recovered from a woman under 30 in good health. The material sequenced was PBMCs.

The DNA sequence is TGTGCCAGCAGCTTAGGGCAGGGTGAAGTGAACGAGCAGTACGTC. The translation is CASSLGQGEVNEQYV. The chain uses TRBV7-9 and TRBJ2-7; TRBD1 is a weak D gene call, 5 bases matching. CDR1 and CDR2 are read off the germline V gene (reference sequence) as SEHNR and FQNEAQ. V is clipped by 1 base and J by 5 bases, and the sequence between their germline boundaries is 15 bases long. Taken from cysteine to valine, the CDR3 has 15 residues. The read is trimmed to its CDR3 DNA, 45 bases read in frame from base 1.